These 15 T cell receptor beta chains were all obtained from the same sample, sequenced in a study of cytomegalovirus exposure and HLA in healthy donors. PCR was performed using 60 Vbeta and 13 Jbeta primers. This table comes from immunoSEQ multiplex PCR, and its TCRdb copy is limited to in-frame clones, with some not included. The data contain under 200,000 clones, less than 85% of them singletons. Sequenced input: PBMCs. Receptors were obtained from a man between 35 and 55 years old in good health and CMV-seronegative.

V is TRBV19 and J is TRBJ1-5, with a tentative D call TRBD1 (5 bases). Trimming took off 9 bases at V and 0 bases at J, with 18 bases between the two ends. The CDR3 contains 16 residues. Germline lookup yields CDR1 LNHDA and CDR2 SQIVND (reference sequence). The DNA for the CDR3 is TGTGCCAGGGGAACCGAGACAGAAGATAGCAATCAGCCCCAGCATTTT. Encoded protein: CARGTETEDSNQPQHF.

The rearrangement joins TRBV11-2 to TRBJ1-1; D is unclear. Deletions cut 3 bases from V and 1 base from J, with 15 bases between. CDR1 is SGHAT, CDR2 FQNNGV, per germline. The CDR3 is made up of 16 amino acids. The CDR3 DNA follows: TGTGCCAGCAGCTTCGACGGGCGGGCTGGGAACACTGAAGCTTTCTTT. Protein sequence: CASSFDGRAGNTEAFF.

The V call is TRBV6-5, the J call TRBJ1-2; 9 bases line up with TRBD1. CDR1 and CDR2 (germline): MNHEY, SVGAGI. Trimming removed 4 bases from V and 2 bases from J; junction bases left unmatched: 8. The CDR3 runs to 16 residues. CDR3 in amino acids: CASSLPGTGKNYGYTF. In DNA form, the CDR3 reads TGTGCCAGCAGTTTGCCCGGGACAGGGAAAAACTATGGCTACACCTTC.

The J gene is TRBJ2-7, the V gene TRBV5-4; 7 bases are shared with TRBD2. This CDR3 is built from 13 residues. The V segment lost 5 bases and the J segment 2 bases; nucleotides outside the gene matches: 4. CDR1 is SGHNT and CDR2 is YYREEE in the germline V gene (reference sequence). CDR3 sequence: CASSLGTTYEQYF. The CDR3 DNA is TGTGCCAGCAGTCTAGGGACTACCTACGAGCAGTACTTC.

The chain combines TRBV2 with TRBJ1-2; D may be TRBD1 (5 bases). The ends were cut back, 0 bases at V and 5 bases at J, with 10 bases in the middle. CDR3 length: 14 residues. The V gene's germline CDR1 is SNHLY and CDR2 FYNNEI. CDR3 DNA sequence: TGTGCCAGCAGTGAAGCCCCGGGGGGATATGGCTACACCTTC. Translation: CASSEAPGGYGYTF. Supplemented by reference TRBV2 and TRBJ1-2, the full variable domain reads EPEVTQTPSHQVTQMGQEVILRCVPISNHLYFYWYRQILGQKVEFLVSFYNNEISEKSEIFDDQFSVERPDGSNFTLKIRSTKLEDSAMYFCASSEAPGGYGYTFGSGTRLTVV.

The gene calls are TRBV10-2 and TRBJ2-3; perhaps TRBD1 as D (5 bases). Germline V CDR1 and CDR2: WSHSY, SAAADI. With 5 bases removed from V and 1 base from J, the gap between germline ends came to 13 bases. This CDR3 has 15 residues. CDR3 coding DNA: TGCGCCAGCAGTAGACAGACAGACGGCACAGATACGCAGTATTTT. Its protein is CASSRQTDGTDTQYF.

Here the CDR3 reads CASSLVGEVPYNEQFF. The CDR3 coding sequence is TGTGCCAGCAGCTTGGTGGGGGAGGTTCCCTACAATGAGCAGTTCTTC. The gene calls are TRBV7-9 and TRBJ2-1; D might be TRBD2 (6 bases). V lost 3 bases and J lost 2, with 14 bases in between. Germline V gives CDR1 SEHNR, CDR2 FQNEAQ (reference sequence). The CDR3 loop spans 16 amino acids.

The chain has TRBV7-2 and TRBJ2-2; D uncertain. Per the germline V gene, CDR1 is SGHTA and CDR2 is FQGNSA. The CDR3 is 16 residues long. Trimming shortened V by 3 bases and J by 1 base, and 12 bases separated the two germline ends. CDR3 sequence reads: CASSFPGGLNTGELFF. The CDR3 nucleotides read TGTGCCAGCAGCTTCCCTGGCGGCCTGAACACCGGGGAGCTGTTTTTT.

The chain combines TRBV19 with TRBJ1-5, with D possibly TRBD1 on 6 matching bases. CDR3 size: 15 residues. The germline gives CDR1 LNHDA, CDR2 SQIVND (reference sequence). With 5 bases removed from V and 2 bases from J, the gap between germline ends came to 13 bases. The CDR3 here is CASSSRGGGNQPQHF. CDR3 DNA sequence: TGTGCCAGTAGTTCAAGAGGGGGAGGCAATCAGCCCCAGCATTTT.

This chain links TRBV9 with TRBJ2-3; TRBD2 aligns across 8 bases. CDR1 is SGDLS and CDR2 is YYNGEE in the germline V gene. CDR3 size: 16 residues. With V trimmed by 4 bases and J by 2 bases, 9 bases remained unmatched. The CDR3 spells CASSLRTSGPTDTQYF. The CDR3, as DNA: TGTGCCAGCAGCTTGCGCACTAGCGGACCCACAGATACGCAGTATTTT.

This clone was seen only a few times. The V gene is TRBV14, the J gene TRBJ2-7; D uncertain. This CDR3 region has 13 residues. The V end was cut by 0 bases, the J end by 7 bases, with 10 bases between. Germline CDR1 SGHDN, CDR2 FVKESK. CDR3 in DNA: TGTGCCAGCAGCCAAGAATATTGGCGGGAGCAGTACTTC. Amino acid sequence: CASSQEYWREQYF.

CDR3 nucleotide sequence: TGCGCCAGCGTCCACAGGGGCCCCAAATCCCCAGATACGCAGTATTTT. It encodes CASVHRGPKSPDTQYF. The gene calls are TRBV10-1 and TRBJ2-3, with 7 bases aligning to TRBD1. Germline assignment: CDR1 WNHNN and CDR2 SYGVQD (reference sequence). CDR3 length: 16 residues. After removal of 8 bases from V and 4 bases from J, the junction contained 15 bases not matched to a gene.

This clone was counted between two and nine times. This chain uses TRBV4-3 with TRBJ1-2; D not resolved. Between the trimmed V and J ends, which lost 2 bases and 0 bases, there was a span of 13 bases. Germline values: CDR1 LGHNA, CDR2 YSLEER. The CDR3 runs 16 residues. DNA for the CDR3: TGCGCCAGCAGCCAAAGCCAGCACTACTCTAACTATGGCTACACCTTC. Encoded protein: CASSQSQHYSNYGYTF.

This chain uses TRBV7-2 with TRBJ1-1; no clear D gene. CDR3 size: 13 residues. Germline V lookup: CDR1 SGHTA, CDR2 FQGNSA. Between the trimmed V and J ends, which lost 3 bases and 7 bases, there was a span of 12 bases. The CDR3 loop reads CASSFSAGSEAFF. DNA of the CDR3: TGTGCCAGCAGCTTTAGCGCGGGGAGTGAAGCTTTCTTT.

This chain uses TRBV7-2 with TRBJ1-4, with 7 nucleotides matching TRBD1. CDR1 is SGHTA and CDR2 is FQGNSA in the germline V gene. V shed 0 bases, J shed 8 bases, and the junction held 6 bases outside the gene matches. CDR3 length equals 15 residues. Written as DNA, the CDR3 is TGTGCCAGCAGCTTAGCTGGGACAGATGGCGAAAAACTGTTTTTT. This encodes CASSLAGTDGEKLFF.